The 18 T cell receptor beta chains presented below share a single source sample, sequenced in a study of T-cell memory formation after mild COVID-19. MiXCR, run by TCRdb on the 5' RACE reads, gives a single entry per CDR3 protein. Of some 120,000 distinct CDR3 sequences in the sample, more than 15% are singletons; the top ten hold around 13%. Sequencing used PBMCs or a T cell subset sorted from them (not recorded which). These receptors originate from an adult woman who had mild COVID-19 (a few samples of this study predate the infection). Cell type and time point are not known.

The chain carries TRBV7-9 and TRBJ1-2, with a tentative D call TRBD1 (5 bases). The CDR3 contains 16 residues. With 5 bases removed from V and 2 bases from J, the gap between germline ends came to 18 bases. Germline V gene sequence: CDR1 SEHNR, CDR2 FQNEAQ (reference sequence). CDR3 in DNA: TGTGCCAGCAGCCCACCGGAGCGGGGACCCAACTATGGCTACACCTTC. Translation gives CASSPPERGPNYGYTF.

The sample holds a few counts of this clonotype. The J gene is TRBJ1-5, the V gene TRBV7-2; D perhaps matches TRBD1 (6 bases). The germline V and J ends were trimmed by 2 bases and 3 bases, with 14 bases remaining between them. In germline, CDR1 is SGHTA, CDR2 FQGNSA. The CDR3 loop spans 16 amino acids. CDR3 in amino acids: CASSLMGASNNQPQHF. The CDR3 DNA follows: TGTGCCAGCAGCTTAATGGGGGCGAGTAACAATCAGCCCCAGCATTTT.

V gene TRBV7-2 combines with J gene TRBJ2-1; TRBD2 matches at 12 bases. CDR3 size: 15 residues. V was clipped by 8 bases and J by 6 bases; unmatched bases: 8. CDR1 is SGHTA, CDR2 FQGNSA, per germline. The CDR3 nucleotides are TGTGCCAGCGACTTACTAGCGGGAGGTATCAATGAGCAGTTCTTC. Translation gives CASDLLAGGINEQFF.

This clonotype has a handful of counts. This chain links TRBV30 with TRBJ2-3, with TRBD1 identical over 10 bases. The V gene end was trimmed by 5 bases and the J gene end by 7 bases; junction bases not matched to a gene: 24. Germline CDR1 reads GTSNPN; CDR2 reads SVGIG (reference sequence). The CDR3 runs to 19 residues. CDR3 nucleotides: TGTGCCTGGCTAACCGGGACAGGGGTTCAGCGGGAGATTGTGAATACGCAGTATTTT. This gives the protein CAWLTGTGVQREIVNTQYF.

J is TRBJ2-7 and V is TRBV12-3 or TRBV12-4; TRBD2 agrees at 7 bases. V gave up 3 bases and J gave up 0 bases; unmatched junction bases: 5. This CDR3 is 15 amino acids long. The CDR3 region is CASSLGGGSSYEQYF. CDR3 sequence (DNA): TGTGCCAGCAGTTTGGGCGGGGGAAGCTCCTACGAGCAGTACTTC.

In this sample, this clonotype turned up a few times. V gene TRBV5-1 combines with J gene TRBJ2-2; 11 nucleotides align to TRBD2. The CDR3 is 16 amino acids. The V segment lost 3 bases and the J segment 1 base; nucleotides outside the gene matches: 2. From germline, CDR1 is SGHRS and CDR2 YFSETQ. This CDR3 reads CASSSLAGGNTGELFF. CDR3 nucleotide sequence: TGCGCCAGCAGCTCCCTAGCGGGGGGGAACACCGGGGAGCTGTTTTTT.

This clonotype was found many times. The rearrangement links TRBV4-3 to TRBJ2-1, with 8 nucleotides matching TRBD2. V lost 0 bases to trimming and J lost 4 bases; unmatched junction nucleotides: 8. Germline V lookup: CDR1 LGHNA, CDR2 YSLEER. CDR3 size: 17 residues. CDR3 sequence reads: CASSQDHETSAYNEQFF. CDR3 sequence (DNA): TGCGCCAGCAGCCAAGATCATGAGACTAGCGCGTACAATGAGCAGTTCTTC.

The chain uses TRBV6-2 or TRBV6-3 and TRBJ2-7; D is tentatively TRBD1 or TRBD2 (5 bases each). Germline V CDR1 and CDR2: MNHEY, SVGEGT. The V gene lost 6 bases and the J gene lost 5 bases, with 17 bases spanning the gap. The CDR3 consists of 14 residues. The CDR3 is CASSTRGSYNEQYF. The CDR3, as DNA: TGTGCCAGCAGCACGAGGGGTAGCTACAACGAGCAGTACTTC.

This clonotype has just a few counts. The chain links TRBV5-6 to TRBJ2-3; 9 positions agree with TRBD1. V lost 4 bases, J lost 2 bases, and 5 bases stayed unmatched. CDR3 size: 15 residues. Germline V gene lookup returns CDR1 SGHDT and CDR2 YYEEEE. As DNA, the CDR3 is TGTGCCAGCAGCACCCGGACAGGGGCCACAGATACGCAGTATTTT. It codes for CASSTRTGATDTQYF.

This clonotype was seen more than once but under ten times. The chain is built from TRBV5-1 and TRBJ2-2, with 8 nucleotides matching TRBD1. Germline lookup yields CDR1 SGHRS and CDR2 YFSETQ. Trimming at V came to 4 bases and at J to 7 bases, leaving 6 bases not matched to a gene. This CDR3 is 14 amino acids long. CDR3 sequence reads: CASSADRVDGELFF. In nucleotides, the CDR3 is TGCGCCAGCAGCGCGGACAGGGTCGACGGGGAGCTGTTTTTT.

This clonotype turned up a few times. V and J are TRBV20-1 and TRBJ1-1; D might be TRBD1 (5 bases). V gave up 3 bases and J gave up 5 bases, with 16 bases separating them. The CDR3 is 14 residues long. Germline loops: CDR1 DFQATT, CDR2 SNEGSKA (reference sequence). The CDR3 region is CSARETGLTTEAFF. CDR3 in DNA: TGCAGTGCTAGGGAAACAGGTCTAACGACTGAAGCTTTCTTT.

The CDR3 spells CASSRSSGSYNEQFF. CDR3 in DNA: TGCGCCAGCAGCCGGTCTAGCGGATCTTACAATGAGCAGTTCTTC. This chain connects TRBV5-1 to TRBJ2-1, with TRBD2 identical over 7 bases. Germline assignment: CDR1 SGHRS and CDR2 YFSETQ. This CDR3 is built from 15 residues. V was pared by 4 bases and J by 4 bases, with 8 bases of the junction left unmatched.

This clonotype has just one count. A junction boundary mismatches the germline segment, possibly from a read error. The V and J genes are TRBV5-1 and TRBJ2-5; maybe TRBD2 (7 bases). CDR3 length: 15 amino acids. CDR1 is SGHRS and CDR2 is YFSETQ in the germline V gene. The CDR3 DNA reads TGCGCCAGCCGATCCGCACCGGGGGGCAGAGAGACCAAGTACTTC. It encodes CASRSAPGGRETKYF. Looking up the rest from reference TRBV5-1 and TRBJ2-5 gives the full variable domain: KAGVTQTPRYLIKTRGQQVTLSCSPISGHRSVSWYQQTPGQGLQFLFEYFSETQRNKGNFPGRFSGRQFSNSRSEMNVSTLELGDSALYLCASRSAPGGRETKYFGPGTRLLVL.

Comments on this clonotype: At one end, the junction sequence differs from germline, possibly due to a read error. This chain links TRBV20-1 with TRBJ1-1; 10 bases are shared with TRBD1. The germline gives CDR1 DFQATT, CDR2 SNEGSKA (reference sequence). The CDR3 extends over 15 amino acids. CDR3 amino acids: CSARRSGQGNTEDFF. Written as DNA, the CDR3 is TGCAGTGCTAGGAGATCGGGACAGGGGAACACTGAAGATTTCTTT.

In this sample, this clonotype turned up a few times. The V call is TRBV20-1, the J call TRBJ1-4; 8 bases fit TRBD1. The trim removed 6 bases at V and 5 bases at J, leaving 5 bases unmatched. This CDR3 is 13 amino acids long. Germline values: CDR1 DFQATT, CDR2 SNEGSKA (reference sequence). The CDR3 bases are TGCAGTGCAGGGACAGGTCAGAATGAAAAACTGTTTTTT. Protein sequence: CSAGTGQNEKLFF.

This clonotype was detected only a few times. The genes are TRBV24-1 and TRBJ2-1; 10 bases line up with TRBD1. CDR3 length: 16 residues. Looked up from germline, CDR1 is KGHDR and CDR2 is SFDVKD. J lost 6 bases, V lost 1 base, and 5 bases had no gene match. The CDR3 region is CATSDLRGDRGNEQFF. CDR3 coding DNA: TGTGCCACCAGTGATTTAAGAGGGGACAGGGGCAATGAGCAGTTCTTC.

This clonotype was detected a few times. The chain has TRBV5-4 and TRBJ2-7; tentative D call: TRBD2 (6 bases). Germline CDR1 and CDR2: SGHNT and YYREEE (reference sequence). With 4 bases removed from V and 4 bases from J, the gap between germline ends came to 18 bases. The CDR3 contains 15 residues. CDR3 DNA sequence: TGTGCCAGCAGCCGGGGTGAGCGGGTAAGATACGAGCAGTACTTC. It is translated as CASSRGERVRYEQYF.

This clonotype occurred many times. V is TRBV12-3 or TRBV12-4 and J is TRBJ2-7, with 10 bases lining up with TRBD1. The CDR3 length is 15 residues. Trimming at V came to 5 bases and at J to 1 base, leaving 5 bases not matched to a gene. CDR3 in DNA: TGTGCCAGCAGTCCGGGACAGGGGATTTCCTACGAGCAGTACTTC. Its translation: CASSPGQGISYEQYF.